This TCR beta chain was identified during a study of PD-L1 blockade in urothelial cancer. Method: immunoSEQ multiplex PCR; TCRdb's copy keeps in-frame clones and lacks some. Of roughly 51,000 clones listed, 75% to 85% are singletons. The time point denotes: pretreatment peripheral blood. The CDR3 has 15 amino acids. Trimming took 7 bases from V and 2 from J; bases not matched to a gene: 8. CDR1 and CDR2 (germline): SNHLY, FYNNEI. The rearrangement joins TRBV2 to TRBJ1-1; 9 nucleotides agree with TRBD1. Specimen: PBMCs, collected around atezolizumab (anti-PD-L1) treatment. This sequence was found in a man between 65 and 80 years old with urothelial cancer. CDR3 DNA sequence: TGTGCCAGCATTTATCGGGGACAGGGAAACACTGAAGCTTTCTTT. The encoded protein is CASIYRGQGNTEAFF.